This T cell receptor (beta chain) originates from a study of blood T cell repertoires in COVID-19. Source study methods: Estimated nucleated cell counts came from reference gene primer amplification. The data were produced by immunoSEQ multiplex PCR, yet TCRdb's version contains in-frame clones alone and is incomplete. The DNA gave D and trimming, while V, J and clone size come from that table. The repertoire includes hundreds of thousands of clones, around nine tenths of them detected once, and approximately 13% sits in the top ten. Germline V gene lookup returns CDR1 SQVTM and CDR2 ANQGSEA. Germline trimming cut 4 bases from V and 10 bases from J; bases unmatched to any gene: 22. The CDR3 consists of 17 residues. This clone was counted a single time.

The genes are TRBV29-1 and TRBJ2-1; 7 bases are a match to TRBD2. The sequence derives from a woman aged 60 to 75 with acute or convalescent COVID-19. Source material: peripheral blood. The CDR3 protein is CSVAKISGIGGSSEQFF. The CDR3 coding sequence is TGCAGCGTTGCCAAAATAAGCGGAATCGGGGGGAGTAGCGAGCAGTTCTTC.